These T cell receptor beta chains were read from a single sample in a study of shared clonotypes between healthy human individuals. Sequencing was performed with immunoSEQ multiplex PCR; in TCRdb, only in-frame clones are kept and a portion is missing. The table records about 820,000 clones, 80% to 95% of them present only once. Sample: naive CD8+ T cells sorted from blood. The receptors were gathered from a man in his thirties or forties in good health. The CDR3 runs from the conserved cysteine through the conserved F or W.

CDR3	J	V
CASSEALRTGANVLTF	TRBJ2-6	TRBV6-1
CASSLEGRLAGAPTDTQYF	TRBJ2-3	TRBV5-1
CASSLSSYNEQFF	TRBJ2-1	TRBV27
CASSGAGGSTDTQYF	TRBJ2-3	TRBV10-1
CASSPPGQGALGYGYTF	TRBJ1-2	TRBV7-9
CASSKALAYEQYF	TRBJ2-7	TRBV21-1
CASRVGPANTGELFF	TRBJ2-2	TRBV9
CASSLVAENTGELFF	TRBJ2-2	TRBV7-6
CASGLTRTYEQYF	TRBJ2-7	TRBV27
CASSPYPPRQQPIYGYTF	TRBJ1-2	TRBV27
CASSFSRGYTF	TRBJ1-2	TRBV28
CASSTPWDSRSRNQPQHF	TRBJ1-5	TRBV19
CASSPGQTTNEKLFF	TRBJ1-4	TRBV5-1
CASSLVRAGDQETQYF	TRBJ2-5	TRBV7-6
CASSLGVTGGWGSTEAFF	TRBJ1-1	TRBV7-9
CASRAVDYGYTF	TRBJ1-2	TRBV6-6
CASSQATGGTYEQYF	TRBJ2-7	TRBV27
CASSPGQGSYEQYF	TRBJ2-7	TRBV2
CASSPGTGQYF	TRBJ2-7	TRBV11-2
CATSPRAGSYEQYF	TRBJ2-7	TRBV27
CASSPTGFYEQYF	TRBJ2-7	TRBV6-5
CASSSRTTITGYGEDTQYF	TRBJ2-3	TRBV9
CASSSYSGLREQYF	TRBJ2-7	TRBV5-6
CASSAPSSGTDYGYTF	TRBJ1-2	TRBV9
CASSQDLAGGPGNEQFF	TRBJ2-1	TRBV4-2
CASSQDWERLGSYEQYF	TRBJ2-7	TRBV4-1
CASSLGAREATGELFF	TRBJ2-2	TRBV5-1
CASRPRHRTGWNQPQHF	TRBJ1-5	TRBV2
CASSSSGTWGNYNEQFF	TRBJ2-1	TRBV9
CASSEFEGSAKNIQYF	TRBJ2-4	TRBV25-1
CASSIQGADNEQFF	TRBJ2-1	TRBV19
CASSIVTAYNEQFF	TRBJ2-1	TRBV19
CASSLRYTEAFF	TRBJ1-1	TRBV7-8
CASSLDQGTSGSVYNEQFF	TRBJ2-1	TRBV11-3
CASSPGQGEETQYF	TRBJ2-5	TRBV11-3
CASNPPTGGTQYF	TRBJ2-3	TRBV9
CASSLGRTSGKQQTQYF	TRBJ2-5	TRBV7-9
CASSGDNKHNEQFF	TRBJ2-1	TRBV7-2
CASSEADWGNQPQHF	TRBJ1-5	TRBV6-1
CASSPKRASPWEQFF	TRBJ2-1	TRBV7-6
CASSSGEGAGNTIYF	TRBJ1-3	TRBV9
CASSPPVNTEAFF	TRBJ1-1	TRBV18
CASSSPSGTSYNEQFF	TRBJ2-1	TRBV7-9
CASSVTNTGELFF	TRBJ2-2	TRBV13
CASSSWGNQPQHF	TRBJ1-5	TRBV27
CASSLKGGLDAGELFF	TRBJ2-2	TRBV11-3
CASSLELGTSGSYEQYF	TRBJ2-7	TRBV5-6
CASSSNGVFYSGNTIYF	TRBJ1-3	TRBV5-5
CATTPGAPFTDTQYF	TRBJ2-3	TRBV15
CASSQDPVGAIADTQYF	TRBJ2-3	TRBV4-3